This passage covers 28 T cell receptor beta chains from one sample sequenced in a study of blood T cell repertoires in COVID-19. TCRdb's table, derived via immunoSEQ multiplex PCR, lists solely in-frame clones and lacks some. The table shows some 340,000 clones, with 85% occurring only once. Sequencing used peripheral blood. The receptors stem from a woman aged 18 to 35 with acute or convalescent COVID-19.

The rearrangement joins TRBV19 to TRBJ1-6, with 7 positions matching TRBD1. This CDR3 is 18 amino acids long. Germline CDR1 reads LNHDA; CDR2 reads SQIVND (reference sequence). J gave up 5 bases and V 4 bases, and 14 bases lay outside the gene matches. CDR3 loop: CASSTDDRVGYNNSPLHF. CDR3 DNA sequence: TGTGCCAGTAGTACGGACGACAGGGTGGGTTATAATAATTCACCCCTCCACTTT.

This sequence joins TRBV9 and TRBJ2-7; the D gene is possibly TRBD1 (5 bases). The germline V gene encodes CDR1 SGDLS and CDR2 YYNGEE. This CDR3 comprises 14 residues. V was cut by 3 bases and J by 0 bases, with 10 bases left in between. CDR3 sequence (DNA): TGTGCCAGCAGCGCCCTAGGGGCCTCCTACGAGCAGTACTTC. Translated, it gives CASSALGASYEQYF.

CDR3 bases: TGTGCCAGCAGCTTGTTCTTCGGGCAGGGAGGAAACTATGGCTACACCTTC. As protein: CASSLFFGQGGNYGYTF. The rearrangement links TRBV5-6 to TRBJ1-2, with D perhaps TRBD1 (5 bases). Germline lookup yields CDR1 SGHDT and CDR2 YYEEEE. The CDR3 loop spans 17 amino acids. The V gene lost 1 base and the J gene lost 2 bases, with 18 bases spanning the gap.

Of note for this clone: Other DNA variants within this sample encode the same CDR3. The chain links TRBV5-1 to TRBJ1-5; possibly TRBD1 for D (5 bases). CDR3 length equals 15 residues. Trimming left V 0 bases short and J 4 bases short, with 11 bases between. The germline gives CDR1 SGHRS, CDR2 YFSETQ. Written as DNA, the CDR3 is TGCGCCAGCAGCTTGGAAGGGGTATCTAATCAGCCCCAGCATTTT. This translates into CASSLEGVSNQPQHF.

The rearrangement joins TRBV28 to TRBJ2-1; TRBD2 matches 12 bases. Per the germline V gene, CDR1 is MDHEN and CDR2 is SYDVKM. Losses at the gene ends were 3 bases for V and 0 bases for J; bases not matched to a gene: 6. CDR3 length: 18 residues. The CDR3 DNA sequence: TGTGCCAGCAGTTTTTTTCTAGCGGGAGGGAGCTCCTACAATGAGCAGTTCTTC. As protein: CASSFFLAGGSSYNEQFF.

V is TRBV6-6 and J is TRBJ2-5; the match to TRBD1 covers 7 bases. Trimming took 7 bases from V and 4 from J; bases not matched to a gene: 9. Per germline, CDR1 MNHNY and CDR2 SVGAGI (reference sequence). The CDR3 is 14 residues long. CDR3 in DNA: TGTGCCAGCACCGAATCAGGGGGATTAGAGACCCAGTACTTC. Protein: CASTESGGLETQYF.

The chain employs TRBV5-6 and TRBJ2-7; D perhaps matches TRBD1 (6 bases). This CDR3 is 14 amino acids long. The germline CDR1 and CDR2 sequences are SGHDT and YYEEEE. Trimming pared 3 bases from V and 3 bases from J, leaving 13 bases between. The CDR3 DNA follows: TGTGCCAGCAGCTCCACAGGGTCCAGCTACGAGCAGTACTTC. It translates to CASSSTGSSYEQYF.

CDR3 sequence (DNA): TGTGCCAGCACGGTCTCCGCGGGAGGCGAGCAGTACTTC. It codes for CASTVSAGGEQYF. The chain links TRBV28 to TRBJ2-7, with TRBD2 matching 8 bases. The CDR3 length is 13 residues. V trimming: 7 bases; J trimming: 6 bases; junction bases outside the gene matches: 8. From germline, CDR1 is MDHEN and CDR2 SYDVKM.

Only a few counts were recorded for this clone. The chain combines TRBV5-6 with TRBJ1-3, with D perhaps TRBD1 (6 bases). V lost 2 bases, J lost 2 bases, and 14 bases lay in between. The CDR3 consists of 16 residues. Germline CDR1 reads SGHDT; CDR2 reads YYEEEE. CDR3 region: CASSFLQGSTGNTIYF. The DNA for the CDR3 is TGTGCCAGCAGCTTTTTACAGGGTTCAACTGGAAACACCATATATTTT.

The chain couples TRBV5-6 to TRBJ1-2; D gene uncertain. V lost 3 bases and J 9 bases, leaving 12 bases between the germline ends. The V gene's germline CDR1 is SGHDT and CDR2 YYEEEE. There are 12 residues in the CDR3. The CDR3 region has the DNA TGTGCCAGCAGCTCGAAACCGGGTAGCTACACCTTC. It codes for CASSSKPGSYTF.

The gene calls are TRBV18 and TRBJ1-6; D remains unclear. Germline assignment: CDR1 KGHSH and CDR2 LQKENI. Trimming removed 2 bases at V and 9 bases at J, with 17 bases between. CDR3 length: 16 residues. The CDR3 here is CASSPYRDREASPLHF. CDR3 in DNA: TGTGCCAGCTCACCATACCGCGACCGCGAGGCTTCACCCCTCCACTTT.

This clone appeared a few times. This chain uses TRBV7-6 with TRBJ2-6; 7 bases align to TRBD1. V shed 5 bases, J shed 1 base, and the junction held 11 bases outside the gene matches. Germline values: CDR1 SGHVS, CDR2 FNYEAQ. The CDR3 spans 18 residues. The CDR3 nucleotides are TGTGCCAGCAGCCCAAGGACAGGAAGCTTTTCTGGGGCCAACGTCCTGACTTTC. Translation gives CASSPRTGSFSGANVLTF.

The rearrangement links TRBV6-2 or TRBV6-3 to TRBJ1-1; 8 bases map to TRBD1. The CDR3 covers 13 residues. J was trimmed by 4 bases and V by 6 bases; bases with no gene match: 4. CDR1 is MNHEY, CDR2 SVGEGT, per germline. The CDR3 loop is CASSLTGGTEAFF. In DNA, the CDR3 is TGTGCCAGCAGCCTAACAGGGGGCACTGAAGCTTTCTTT.

The chain combines TRBV6-5 with TRBJ1-2; D is unresolved. Germline CDR1 is MNHEY and CDR2 is SVGAGI. Trimming took 6 bases from V and 4 from J, leaving 12 bases between them. The CDR3 spans 13 residues. The CDR3 reads CASRENIAYGYTF. For the CDR3, the DNA is TGTGCCAGCAGGGAGAACATAGCCTATGGCTACACCTTC.

V gene TRBV7-9 combines with J gene TRBJ1-4, with D perhaps matching TRBD1 (6 bases). V was trimmed by 5 bases and J by 5 bases, leaving 15 bases between them. The CDR3 has 15 residues. Germline V gene data show CDR1 as SEHNR and CDR2 as FQNEAQ (reference sequence). The CDR3 region has the DNA TGTGCCAGCAGCCACGACAGGACTGAGAATGAAAAACTGTTTTTT. Encoded protein: CASSHDRTENEKLFF.

The gene calls are TRBV19 and TRBJ1-5; 8 positions match TRBD1. Losses at the gene ends were 0 bases for V and 6 bases for J; bases not matched to a gene: 1. CDR1 LNHDA and CDR2 SQIVND come from the germline V gene (reference sequence). The CDR3 is 14 amino acids. DNA for the CDR3: TGTGCCAGTAGTATAGACAGGGGGCCTCAGCCCCAGCATTTT. It yields the protein CASSIDRGPQPQHF. The full variable domain, completed using reference TRBV19 and TRBJ1-5, is DGGITQSPKYLFRKEGQNVTLSCEQNLNHDAMYWYRQDPGQGLRLIYYSQIVNDFQKGDIAEGYSVSREKKESFPLTVTSAQKNPTAFYLCASSIDRGPQPQHFGDGTRLSIL.

V and J are TRBV19 and TRBJ1-5, with 11 positions matching TRBD1. Trimming removed 1 base from V and 6 bases from J; junction bases left unmatched: 14. Germline V gene sequence: CDR1 LNHDA, CDR2 SQIVND (reference sequence). The CDR3 consists of 19 residues. The CDR3 DNA is TGTGCCAGTAGTATAGGAGGGGGACAGGGGGTGGATCGGGCTCAGCCCCAGCATTTT. This translates into CASSIGGGQGVDRAQPQHF.

The chain carries TRBV9 and TRBJ2-7; 10 positions agree with TRBD2. There are 14 residues in the CDR3. CDR1 and CDR2 (germline): SGDLS, YYNGEE. The V segment lost 3 bases and the J segment 2 bases; nucleotides outside the gene matches: 2. The CDR3 region has the DNA TGTGCCAGCAGCGAACTAGCGGGACCCTACGAGCAGTACTTC. It specifies CASSELAGPYEQYF.

The chain combines TRBV10-3 with TRBJ1-3, with D possibly being TRBD1 (5 bases). CDR1 is ENHRY, CDR2 SYGVKD, per germline. This CDR3 is built from 15 residues. Between the trimmed V and J ends, which lost 8 bases and 0 bases, there was a span of 14 bases. The CDR3 reads CAISDAGISGNTIYF. The CDR3 nucleotides are TGTGCCATCTCCGACGCAGGGATCTCTGGAAACACCATATATTTT.

The V call is TRBV11-2, the J call TRBJ2-1, with TRBD2 matching over 7 bases. V shed 4 bases and J 7 bases; nucleotides not matched to a gene: 1. The CDR3 has 12 amino acids. CDR1 and CDR2 (germline): SGHAT, FQNNGV. CDR3 nucleotides: TGTGCCAGCAGCTCGGGGGGTAATGAGCAGTTCTTC. Protein: CASSSGGNEQFF. Full variable domain (outside the CDR3, taken from reference TRBV11-2 and TRBJ2-1): EAGVAQSPRYKIIEKRQSVAFWCNPISGHATLYWYQQILGQGPKLLIQFQNNGVVDDSQLPKDRFSAERLKGVDSTLKIQPAKLEDSAVYLCASSSGGNEQFFGPGTRLTVL.

The chain carries TRBV28 and TRBJ2-7, with a possible D match to TRBD2 (5 bases). V lost 2 bases, J lost 7 bases, and 15 bases lay in between. There are 14 residues in the CDR3. Germline V gene data show CDR1 as MDHEN and CDR2 as SYDVKM. CDR3 coding DNA: TGTGCCAGCAGTTTACGAACACCCTCGGGGGAGCAGTACTTC. This translates into CASSLRTPSGEQYF. Combining the CDR3 with reference TRBV28 and TRBJ2-7 gives the whole variable domain DVKVTQSSRYLVKRTGEKVFLECVQDMDHENMFWYRQDPGLGLRLIYFSYDVKMKEKGDIPEGYSVSREKKERFSLILESASTNQTSMYLCASSLRTPSGEQYFGPGTRLTVT.

The gene calls are TRBV5-4 and TRBJ1-6; 8 bases line up with TRBD1. Germline loops: CDR1 SGHNT, CDR2 YYREEE (reference sequence). Unmatched junction bases numbered 4, after V lost 4 bases and J lost 7 bases. The CDR3 runs 14 residues. The CDR3 region is CASSVDRVNSPLHF. CDR3 nucleotide sequence: TGTGCCAGCAGCGTGGACAGGGTCAATTCACCCCTCCACTTT.

The chain uses TRBV18 and TRBJ2-1; 10 bases are shared with TRBD1. This CDR3 is built from 15 residues. J lost 9 bases, V lost 3 bases, and 8 bases had no gene match. CDR1 and CDR2 (germline): KGHSH, LQKENI. The CDR3 DNA is TGTGCCAGCTCACCGGACAGGGGGGGGTTCGGTGAGCAGTTCTTC. Translating gives CASSPDRGGFGEQFF.

The rearrangement joins TRBV5-1 to TRBJ2-1; 9 bases agree with TRBD2. Germline CDR1 SGHRS, CDR2 YFSETQ. The CDR3 spans 16 residues. The trim removed 1 base at V and 6 bases at J, leaving 8 bases unmatched. The CDR3 DNA reads TGCGCCAGCAGCTTGTCCGCGACTAGCGGAATCAATGAGCAGTTCTTC. This gives the protein CASSLSATSGINEQFF.

This clone was seen a handful of times. This rearrangement joins TRBV9 to TRBJ2-7, with 11 bases fitting TRBD1. The germline V gene encodes CDR1 SGDLS and CDR2 YYNGEE. The trim removed 3 bases at V and 3 bases at J, leaving 5 bases unmatched. The length of the CDR3 is 15 residues. The chain's CDR3 is CASSGSGQGVYEQYF. CDR3 bases: TGTGCCAGCAGCGGATCGGGACAGGGGGTCTACGAGCAGTACTTC.

DNA of the CDR3: TGTGCCAGCAGTCTCTGGACTCAAAGAGGTGAAAAACTGTTTTTT. It is translated as CASSLWTQRGEKLFF. The chain carries TRBV28 and TRBJ1-4, with no clear D. Per the germline V gene, CDR1 is MDHEN and CDR2 is SYDVKM. The CDR3 is made up of 15 amino acids. The germline V and J ends were trimmed by 5 bases and 7 bases, with 17 bases remaining between them.

This chain links TRBV19 with TRBJ1-6, with 9 positions matching TRBD1. V lost 5 bases, J lost 3 bases, and 8 bases stayed unmatched. The germline CDR1 and CDR2 sequences are LNHDA and SQIVND (reference sequence). CDR3 length equals 17 residues. CDR3 nucleotides: TGTGCCAGTAGTGTCGACAGGGGGGGTGACTATAATTCACCCCTCCACTTT. It yields the protein CASSVDRGGDYNSPLHF. The variable domain in full, completed from reference TRBV19 and TRBJ1-6, reads DGGITQSPKYLFRKEGQNVTLSCEQNLNHDAMYWYRQDPGQGLRLIYYSQIVNDFQKGDIAEGYSVSREKKESFPLTVTSAQKNPTAFYLCASSVDRGGDYNSPLHFGNGTRLTVT.

The rearrangement joins TRBV7-3 to TRBJ2-1; 12 bases line up with TRBD2. The CDR3 extends over 15 amino acids. Germline-derived CDR1 and CDR2 are SGHTA and FQGTGA. The V gene end was trimmed by 5 bases and the J gene end by 4 bases; junction bases not matched to a gene: 3. CDR3 amino acids: CASSPGTSGYNEQFF. The CDR3 DNA follows: TGTGCCAGCAGCCCCGGGACTAGCGGGTACAATGAGCAGTTCTTC.